The entry below describes one TCR beta chain. This sample was included in a study of cytomegalovirus exposure and HLA in healthy donors. CDR1 is SGHDT and CDR2 is YYEEEE in the germline V gene. V was shortened by 0 bases and J by 4 bases, with 11 bases between the two germline ends. The CDR3 sequence is 15 residues long. Researchers ran the PCR with 60 Vbeta and 13 Jbeta primers. Some clones are missing from TCRdb's copy, which holds only in-frame ones; the method was immunoSEQ multiplex PCR. The data contain 160,000 or so clones, around 80% of them singletons. The rearrangement links TRBV5-6 to TRBJ1-5; weak D call: TRBD1 (6 bases). This TCR came from a woman aged 18-29 years in good health and CMV-seronegative. The specimen sequenced was PBMCs. The CDR3 reads CASSLAGGANQPQHF. The CDR3 nucleotides are TGTGCCAGCAGCTTGGCCGGGGGGGCGAATCAGCCCCAGCATTTT. Using reference TRBV5-6 and TRBJ1-5 for the parts outside the CDR3, the full variable domain is DAGVTQSPTHLIKTRGQQVTLRCSPKSGHDTVSWYQQALGQGPQFIFQYYEEEERQRGNFPDRFSGHQFPNYSSELNVNALLLGDSALYLCASSLAGGANQPQHFGDGTRLSIL.